This T cell receptor (beta chain) was recovered during a study of sequential checkpoint blockade in melanoma. As for the study in general: Maintenance nivolumab came after either treatment sequence. Over 20 patients had matched tumor biopsies before treatment and at week 13 after nivolumab or ipilimumab alone.

The treatment was: randomized to nivolumab then ipilimumab (arm A) or the reverse (arm B). DNA-damaging chemotherapy had not been given to any patient beforehand. Findings of the study overall: PD-L1 staining and CD8+ counts, not mutational load, tracked tumor T-cell clonality.

TCRdb's table, derived via immunoSEQ multiplex PCR, lists solely in-frame clones and lacks some. Of more than 6,000 clones detected, roughly 20% appear once; the ten largest clones hold 9%. Details on this clone: The antigen remains unidentified.

The junction had 6 bases not matched to a gene; V was cut back by 2 bases and J by 0 bases. There are 16 residues in the CDR3. Germline V gene data show CDR1 as KGHSH and CDR2 as LQKENI. The sample consisted of tumor tissue (inferred from file names), taken from a patient given nivolumab and ipilimumab in sequence. J is TRBJ1-2 and V is TRBV18; TRBD1 aligns across 7 bases. The source is a human donor with melanoma. Written as DNA, the CDR3 is TGTGCCAGCTCACCAGTGGGACAGCTATCTAACTATGGCTACACCTTC. Protein product: CASSPVGQLSNYGYTF.